A single sample gave rise to the 9 T cell receptor beta chains below, sequenced in a study of T-cell reconstitution after alpha-beta-depleted transplantation in children. Researchers prepared the TCRbeta library using unique molecular identifiers, the study reports. TCRdb re-called the PCR reads with MiXCR, one entry per CDR3 protein. The sample shows some 640,000 distinct CDR3 sequences, 16% of them seen only once. The material sequenced was PBMCs from the stem cell graft donor, taken from the stem cell graft. The receptors here all came from a human donor who donated a stem cell graft to a child with acute myeloid leukemia.

The table lists this clonotype with many counts. V is TRBV20-1 and J is TRBJ1-1, with a weak D call TRBD1 (5 bases). CDR3 length: 13 residues. Trimming pared 0 bases from V and 8 bases from J, leaving 13 bases between. CDR1 and CDR2 from the germline V gene are DFQATT and SNEGSKA (reference sequence). The CDR3 nucleotides read TGCAGTGCTAGAGATACGAGAGGGGAGGAAGCTTTCTTT. It specifies CSARDTRGEEAFF.

A note on this clonotype: Being one base from a much bigger clone, this may be a read error. V is TRBV6-1 and J is TRBJ2-5; 7 bases fit TRBD1. J lost 0 bases, V lost 6 bases, and 4 bases had no gene match. This CDR3 is built from 14 residues. The V gene's germline CDR1 is MNHNS and CDR2 SASEGT. The CDR3 sequence: CASSRGQNQETQYF. The CDR3 nucleotides read TGTGCCAGCAGCCGGGGACAGAACCAAGAGACCCAGTACTTC.

This clonotype occurred a few times. This chain joins TRBV20-1 and TRBJ1-5; D is perhaps TRBD1 (6 bases). Germline loops: CDR1 DFQATT, CDR2 SNEGSKA (reference sequence). This CDR3 contains 17 residues. V dropped 0 bases and J dropped 5 bases, with 20 bases sitting between them. The CDR3 here is CSARDQEGGRWDQPQHF. The DNA of the CDR3 is TGCAGTGCTAGAGATCAAGAGGGGGGGAGATGGGATCAGCCCCAGCATTTT.

This clonotype has just one count. This CDR3 is CASRDDRLYEQFF. In nucleotides, the CDR3 is TGTGCCAGCAGGGATGACAGGTTATATGAGCAGTTCTTC. The chain links TRBV2 to TRBJ2-1, with D tentatively TRBD1 (6 bases). Germline V gene data show CDR1 as SNHLY and CDR2 as FYNNEI. The ends were cut back, 6 bases at V and 8 bases at J, with 14 bases in the middle. The CDR3 is 13 amino acids.

This clonotype came up a few times. The rearrangement joins TRBV25-1 to TRBJ1-4, with D maybe TRBD1 (6 bases). Germline-derived CDR1 and CDR2 are MGHDK and SYGVNS. V lost 1 base and J lost 12, with 24 bases in between. The CDR3 length is 17 residues. Here the CDR3 reads CASSEFGLGGAAGQLFF. The CDR3 nucleotides read TGTGCCAGCAGTGAATTCGGTCTCGGGGGCGCGGCTGGGCAACTGTTTTTT.

V and J are TRBV15 and TRBJ2-1; D may be TRBD1 or TRBD2 (5 bases each). This CDR3 contains 15 residues. Per the germline V gene, CDR1 is LNHNV and CDR2 is YYDKDF (reference sequence). V lost 3 bases and J lost 4, with 13 bases in between. The CDR3 loop reads CATSSLGERYNEQFF. CDR3 sequence (DNA): TGTGCCACCAGCAGCTTGGGGGAGAGGTACAATGAGCAGTTCTTC. Full variable domain (missing parts from reference TRBV15 and TRBJ2-1): DAMVIQNPRYQVTQFGKPVTLSCSQTLNHNVMYWYQQKSSQAPKLLFHYYDKDFNNEADTPDNFQSRRPNTSFCFLDIRSPGLGDTAMYLCATSSLGERYNEQFFGPGTRLTVL.

The rearrangement links TRBV20-1 to TRBJ2-1, with D unresolved. Germline V gene lookup returns CDR1 DFQATT and CDR2 SNEGSKA (reference sequence). This CDR3 comprises 11 residues. Trimming took 5 bases from V and 4 from J, leaving 6 bases between them. The CDR3 coding sequence is TGCAGTGCTGGCTTTTACAATGAGCAGTTCTTC. This encodes CSAGFYNEQFF.

As for this clonotype: Since a much larger clone is just one base distant, this may be a read error. The rearrangement links TRBV7-7 to TRBJ2-3, with D unclear. CDR3 size: 14 residues. Germline loops: CDR1 SSHAT, CDR2 FNYEAQ (reference sequence). V was pared by 1 base and J by 1 base, with 6 bases between. This CDR3 reads CASSLDVCTDTQYF. CDR3 DNA: TGTGCCAGCAGCTTAGACGTGTGCACAGATACGCAGTATTTT.

This clonotype was observed many times. V and J are TRBV29-1 and TRBJ1-4; D call uncertain. The CDR3 is 11 residues long. V lost 7 bases, J lost 10 bases, and 13 bases lay in between. CDR1 is SQVTM and CDR2 is ANQGSEA in the germline V gene. The CDR3 nucleotides are TGCAGCGCCTGGACTGGAGGAAAACTGTTTTTT. It yields the protein CSAWTGGKLFF.